This TCR beta chain comes out of a study of blood T cell repertoires in COVID-19. As processed by the authors: From reference gene primer amplification, estimates of nucleated cell counts were derived. Sequencing used immunoSEQ multiplex PCR; TCRdb keeps in-frame clones, though not all of them. D and trimming come from the DNA, and the V and J calls and clone size come from that table. The table has around 300,000 clones, 89% seen once. Individuals drawn from about two dozen US areas were about 18 to 100 years old. Two negative PCRs, clearance, or symptom resolution had been documented for recovered Cohort 3 donors. The CDR3 covers 15 residues. The germline CDR1 and CDR2 sequences are MDHEN and SYDVKM. Deletions cut 6 bases from V and 5 bases from J, with 18 bases between.

The clonotype was recovered from a middle-aged woman who had recovered from COVID-19. The V gene is TRBV28, the J gene TRBJ2-3, with D perhaps TRBD2 (7 bases). The sequenced sample was PBMCs or T cells enriched from blood (not recorded which). CDR3 sequence reads: CASSPAGASGDTQYF. CDR3 sequence (DNA): TGTGCCAGCAGCCCGGCGGGGGCTAGCGGAGATACGCAGTATTTT.